This T cell receptor (beta chain) comes out of a study of T cell responses to AZD1222 COVID-19 vaccine. Worth noting for this clone: The antigen is undetermined.

Study-level findings and limits: Regions left unmutated in variants are reportedly the target of nearly half of spike-specific TCRs. Spike-specific TCR depth and breadth grew after two AZD1222 doses. Clonal diversity may have been underestimated in mostly white British donors.

Second-dose recipients at about 4 or about 12 weeks were treated as one pooled group. The repertoire was sequenced with immunoSEQ multiplex PCR; TCRdb's copy has only in-frame clones and lacks some. In the table there are 150,000 or so clones, about 90% of which are singletons. V was pared by 5 bases and J by 1 base, with 11 bases between. The CDR3 consists of 15 residues. Germline V lookup: CDR1 MDHEN, CDR2 SYDVKM. The sequencing here drew on peripheral blood, taken 28 days after the second AZD1222 dose. J is TRBJ1-4 and V is TRBV28; the D gene is possibly TRBD1 (5 bases). The receptor's source is an adult who received the AZD1222 COVID-19 vaccine. CDR3 DNA sequence: TGTGCCAGCAGTATACGGGACCTAACTAATGAAAAACTGTTTTTT. It translates to CASSIRDLTNEKLFF.